The 4 T cell receptor beta chains below were found in one sample sequenced in a study of blood T cell repertoires in COVID-19. Sequencing was performed with immunoSEQ multiplex PCR; in TCRdb, only in-frame clones are kept and a portion is missing. Here the sample spans some 150,000 clones, about 80% being singletons. The source material was peripheral blood. These receptors originate from a man aged 55 to 70 with acute or convalescent COVID-19.

The chain recombines TRBV29-1 with TRBJ2-3, with D possibly being TRBD1 (5 bases). Trimming stripped 6 bases from V and 6 bases from J, with 10 bases between. Germline V gene data show CDR1 as SQVTM and CDR2 as ANQGSEA. The CDR3 length is 11 residues. Written as DNA, the CDR3 is TGCAGCGTAGAATGGGGCGATACGCAGTATTTT. Translating gives CSVEWGDTQYF.

The rearrangement links TRBV21-1 to TRBJ2-3; the D segment call TRBD1 is taken from the table without a DNA check. TRBV21-1 has pseudogene status. This CDR3 spans 22 amino acids. As DNA, the CDR3 is TGTGCCAGCAGCCGGGACAGGGTCTGTAAAGAAAGCGGGAGATTAGAGACAGATACGCAGTATTTT. Its protein product is CASSRDRVCKESGRLETDTQYF.

This clone has only a few counts. The genes are TRBV6-5 and TRBJ1-6, with TRBD1 as a possible D gene (6 bases). The germline gives CDR1 MNHEY, CDR2 SVGAGI. Trimming removed 4 bases at V and 9 bases at J, with 16 bases between. The CDR3 extends over 15 amino acids. For the CDR3, the DNA is TGTGCCAGCAGTTTTGGACAGCTCGGAGGTTCACCCCTCCACTTT. Protein product: CASSFGQLGGSPLHF.

This clone came up a few times. A read error may account for a junction end that differs from germline. V and J are TRBV12-5 and TRBJ2-1, with 9 nucleotides matching TRBD1. CDR1 and CDR2 (germline): LGHNT, FRNRAP. This CDR3 contains 16 residues. The CDR3 reads CASGLGPGQGFNEQFF. DNA of the CDR3: TGTGCTAGTGGGTTGGGGCCGGGACAGGGATTCAATGAGCAGTTCTTC.